Listed here are 19 T cell receptor beta chains from one sample, sequenced in a study of T-cell memory formation after mild COVID-19. Using its own MiXCR run on the 5' RACE reads, TCRdb lists one record per CDR3 protein. Altogether hundreds of thousands of distinct CDR3 sequences are present, 8% to 10% being singletons, with the ten largest covering 22%. Material: PBMCs or a T cell subset sorted from them (not recorded which). All receptors derive from a man aged 18 to 35 who had mild COVID-19 (a few samples of this study predate the infection). Cell type and time point are not known.

This clonotype showed up just a few times. The CDR3 DNA follows: TGCGCCAGCAGCTTGGTTGAAAATGGTAATGAAAAACTGTTTTTT. It is translated as CASSLVENGNEKLFF. The chain combines TRBV5-1 with TRBJ1-4; no firm D call. The ends were cut back, 0 bases at V and 4 bases at J, with 10 bases in the middle. Germline V gives CDR1 SGHRS, CDR2 YFSETQ. The CDR3 is made up of 15 amino acids.

This clonotype was recorded a few times. The genes are TRBV6-1 and TRBJ1-6; D perhaps matches TRBD1 (6 bases). Germline loops: CDR1 MNHNS, CDR2 SASEGT. CDR3 length: 15 residues. V was cut by 5 bases and J by 10 bases, with 18 bases left in between. The CDR3, as DNA: TGTGCCAGCAGTAGGGGGGGTACGGCAAGATCACCCCTCCACTTT. Protein: CASSRGGTARSPLHF.

This clonotype was counted many times. V gene TRBV7-6 combines with J gene TRBJ1-1; D is ambiguous. The V and J ends lost 5 bases and 4 bases respectively, with 14 bases between them. Germline CDR1 is SGHVS and CDR2 is FNYEAQ. The length of the CDR3 is 14 residues. CDR3 residues: CASSLGGPGTEAFF. CDR3 coding DNA: TGTGCCAGCAGCCTGGGAGGGCCGGGCACTGAAGCTTTCTTT.

This clonotype is labeled medium-sized. The rearrangement joins TRBV6-4 to TRBJ2-1; 10 bases are shared with TRBD2. This CDR3 contains 15 residues. Germline V gene data show CDR1 as MRHNA and CDR2 as SNTAGT. After removal of 4 bases from V and 2 bases from J, the junction contained 2 bases not matched to a gene. The CDR3 loop reads CASSGTSGTYNEQFF. In DNA form, the CDR3 reads TGTGCCAGCAGTGGGACTAGCGGAACCTACAATGAGCAGTTCTTC.

This clonotype was counted only a few times. The rearrangement joins TRBV6-5 to TRBJ1-5, with a possible D match to TRBD1 (5 bases). Looked up from germline, CDR1 is MNHEY and CDR2 is SVGAGI. V lost 6 bases and J 7 bases, leaving 19 bases between the germline ends. This CDR3 has 15 amino acids. CDR3 nucleotide sequence: TGTGCCAGCAGCAGATTCCAGGGTTTAGGACAGCCCCAGCATTTT. This translates into CASSRFQGLGQPQHF.

The table lists this clonotype with a few counts. The V call is TRBV5-5, the J call TRBJ1-6; D is undetermined. V gave up 2 bases and J gave up 0 bases, with 6 bases separating them. Germline lookup yields CDR1 SGHKS and CDR2 YYEKEE (reference sequence). The CDR3 is made up of 15 amino acids. CDR3 protein: CASSFTGSYNSPLHF. The CDR3 coding sequence is TGTGCCAGCAGCTTTACTGGCTCCTATAATTCACCCCTCCACTTT.

This clonotype has just a few counts. This chain links TRBV20-1 with TRBJ2-5, with 13 bases matching TRBD2. The CDR3 spans 16 residues. V lost 1 base to trimming and J lost 7 bases; unmatched junction nucleotides: 9. Germline V gene lookup returns CDR1 DFQATT and CDR2 SNEGSKA (reference sequence). CDR3 bases: TGCAGTGCTAGAGGGGGGACTAGCGGGGCCTCCGGGACCCAGTACTTC. This sequence encodes CSARGGTSGASGTQYF.

The CDR3 nucleotides are TGTGCCAGCACAATAAGACGTCCGGGACTTGAGACAGATACGCAGTATTTT. This gives the protein CASTIRRPGLETDTQYF. The V gene is TRBV6-5, the J gene TRBJ2-3; TRBD2 might be the D (6 bases). The CDR3 loop spans 17 amino acids. The germline CDR1 and CDR2 sequences are MNHEY and SVGAGI. Trimming removed 7 bases from V and 3 bases from J, with 23 bases in between.

This clonotype has a single count. The chain couples TRBV29-1 to TRBJ2-5; D might be TRBD2 (5 bases). The V and J ends lost 4 bases and 7 bases respectively, with 13 bases between them. The length of the CDR3 is 12 residues. The V gene's germline CDR1 is SQVTM and CDR2 ANQGSEA. The CDR3 DNA follows: TGCAGCGTTGGGGCCCCAGAGGGGACCCAGTACTTC. Translating gives CSVGAPEGTQYF.

The CDR3 bases are TGTGCCAGCAGTTTAGGTTGGCCCCCCTACGAGCAGTACTTC. Protein sequence: CASSLGWPPYEQYF. V is TRBV28 and J is TRBJ2-7, with no clear D. This CDR3 has 14 amino acids. Germline CDR1 reads MDHEN; CDR2 reads SYDVKM. The V end lost 2 bases, the J end lost 2 bases, and 10 bases lay between the germline ends. Full variable domain (outside the CDR3, taken from reference TRBV28 and TRBJ2-7): DVKVTQSSRYLVKRTGEKVFLECVQDMDHENMFWYRQDPGLGLRLIYFSYDVKMKEKGDIPEGYSVSREKKERFSLILESASTNQTSMYLCASSLGWPPYEQYFGPGTRLTVT.

This clonotype appeared a few times. The rearrangement joins TRBV5-1 to TRBJ1-2; 7 bases fit TRBD1. This CDR3 is built from 16 residues. Trimming cost V 4 bases and J 4 bases; bases outside gene matches: 13. Germline lookup yields CDR1 SGHRS and CDR2 YFSETQ. CDR3 residues: CASSPLFRQGPYGYTF. CDR3 DNA sequence: TGCGCCAGCAGCCCGCTCTTCAGACAGGGACCCTATGGCTACACCTTC.

This clonotype appeared many times. The chain combines TRBV12-3 or TRBV12-4 with TRBJ2-2; the D gene is possibly TRBD1 (5 bases). The V end was cut by 5 bases, the J end by 4 bases, with 14 bases between. The CDR3 length is 15 residues. For the CDR3, the DNA is TGTGCCAGCAGTGCCTCGATAGGGGTCACCGGGGAGCTGTTTTTT. It encodes CASSASIGVTGELFF.

There are a few counts of this clonotype. This rearrangement joins TRBV28 to TRBJ2-3; D might be TRBD1 (6 bases). Trimming took off 8 bases at V and 0 bases at J, with 18 bases between the two ends. The CDR3 covers 16 residues. The germline V gene has CDR1 MDHEN and CDR2 SYDVKM. The CDR3 sequence: CASFPGGTTSTDTQYF. CDR3 DNA sequence: TGTGCCAGCTTTCCCGGTGGGACAACTAGCACAGATACGCAGTATTTT.

This clonotype was counted a few times. The chain recombines TRBV5-1 with TRBJ2-1; D may be TRBD1 (6 bases). CDR1 is SGHRS and CDR2 is YFSETQ in the germline V gene. V was trimmed by 4 bases and J by 8 bases, leaving 16 bases between them. This CDR3 region has 14 residues. This chain's CDR3 is CASSILPGDDEQFF. As DNA, the CDR3 is TGCGCCAGCAGCATACTCCCAGGGGATGATGAGCAGTTCTTC. Looking up the rest from reference TRBV5-1 and TRBJ2-1 gives the full variable domain: KAGVTQTPRYLIKTRGQQVTLSCSPISGHRSVSWYQQTPGQGLQFLFEYFSETQRNKGNFPGRFSGRQFSNSRSEMNVSTLELGDSALYLCASSILPGDDEQFFGPGTRLTVL.

The rearrangement uses TRBV7-9 and TRBJ2-1, with TRBD2 matching over 14 bases. The CDR3 length is 16 residues. CDR1 and CDR2 (germline): SEHNR, FQNEAQ (reference sequence). Losses at the gene ends were 5 bases for V and 8 bases for J; bases not matched to a gene: 8. The CDR3 sequence is CASSQTSGGAGDEQFF. CDR3 sequence (DNA): TGTGCCAGCAGCCAGACTAGCGGGGGGGCCGGGGATGAGCAGTTCTTC. The full variable domain, with the rest looked up from reference TRBV7-9 and TRBJ2-1, is DTGVSQNPRHKITKRGQNVTFRCDPISEHNRLYWYRQTLGQGPEFLTYFQNEAQLEKSRLLSDRFSAERPKGSFSTLEIQRTEQGDSAMYLCASSQTSGGAGDEQFFGPGTRLTVL.

J is TRBJ1-1 and V is TRBV16; D uncertain. V was trimmed by 3 bases and J by 1 base, leaving 9 bases between them. The CDR3 extends over 14 amino acids. Looked up from germline, CDR1 is KGHSY and CDR2 is FQNENV. CDR3 sequence reads: CASSHGVSNTEAFF. In nucleotides, the CDR3 is TGTGCCAGCAGCCACGGGGTCTCGAACACTGAAGCTTTCTTT.

This clonotype occurred many times. V gene TRBV12-3 or TRBV12-4 combines with J gene TRBJ2-5; 10 nucleotides align to TRBD2. The CDR3 has 13 residues. With V trimmed by 1 base and J by 10 bases, 3 bases remained unmatched. The CDR3 nucleotides read TGTGCCAGCAGTTTAGAACTAGCGGGGAACCAGTACTTC. Protein product: CASSLELAGNQYF.

The rearrangement links TRBV11-2 to TRBJ1-1, with TRBD1 identical over 8 bases. This CDR3 spans 13 amino acids. Germline V CDR1 and CDR2: SGHAT, FQNNGV. After removal of 4 bases from V and 8 bases from J, the junction contained 6 bases not matched to a gene. The CDR3 nucleotides read TGTGCCAGCAGCTCGGACAGGGCCATAGAAGCTTTCTTT. Translation: CASSSDRAIEAFF.

The chain links TRBV20-1 to TRBJ1-4; tentative D call: TRBD1 (6 bases). V lost 3 bases and J lost 7, with 15 bases in between. CDR1 and CDR2 from the germline V gene are DFQATT and SNEGSKA (reference sequence). The CDR3 consists of 14 residues. The CDR3, as DNA: TGCAGTGCTAGCGGGCAGGGGCTCGGTGAAAAACTGTTTTTT. This codes for CSASGQGLGEKLFF.